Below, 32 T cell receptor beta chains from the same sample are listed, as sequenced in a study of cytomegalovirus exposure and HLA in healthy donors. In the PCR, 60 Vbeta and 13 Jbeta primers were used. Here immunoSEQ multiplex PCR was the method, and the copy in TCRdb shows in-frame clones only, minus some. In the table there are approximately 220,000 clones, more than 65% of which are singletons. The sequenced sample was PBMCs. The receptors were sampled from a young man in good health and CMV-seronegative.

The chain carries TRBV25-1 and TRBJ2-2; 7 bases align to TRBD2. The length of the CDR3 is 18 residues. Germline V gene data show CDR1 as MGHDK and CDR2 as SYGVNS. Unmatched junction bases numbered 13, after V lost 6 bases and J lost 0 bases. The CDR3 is CASSAPVWAGANTGELFF. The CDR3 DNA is TGTGCCAGCAGCGCTCCGGTGTGGGCGGGAGCGAACACCGGGGAGCTGTTTTTT.

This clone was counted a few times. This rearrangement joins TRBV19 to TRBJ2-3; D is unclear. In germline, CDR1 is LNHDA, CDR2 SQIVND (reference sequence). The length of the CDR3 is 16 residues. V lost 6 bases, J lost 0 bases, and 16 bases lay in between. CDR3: CASSPTASLSTDTQYF. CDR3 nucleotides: TGTGCCAGTAGCCCAACCGCTTCCCTAAGCACAGATACGCAGTATTTT.

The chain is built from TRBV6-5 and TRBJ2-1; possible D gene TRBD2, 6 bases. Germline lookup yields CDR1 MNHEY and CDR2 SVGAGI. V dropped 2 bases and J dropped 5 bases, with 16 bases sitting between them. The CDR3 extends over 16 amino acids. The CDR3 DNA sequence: TGTGCCAGCAGTTACGACCCACGGGGGTTCGACAATGAGCAGTTCTTC. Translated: CASSYDPRGFDNEQFF.

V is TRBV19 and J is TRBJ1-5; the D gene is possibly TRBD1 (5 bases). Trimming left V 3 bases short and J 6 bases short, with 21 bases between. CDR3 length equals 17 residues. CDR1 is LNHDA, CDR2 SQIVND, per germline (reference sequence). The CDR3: CASSIGSGTGGTQPQHF. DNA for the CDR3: TGTGCCAGTAGTATCGGTTCTGGGACTGGGGGGACTCAGCCCCAGCATTTT.

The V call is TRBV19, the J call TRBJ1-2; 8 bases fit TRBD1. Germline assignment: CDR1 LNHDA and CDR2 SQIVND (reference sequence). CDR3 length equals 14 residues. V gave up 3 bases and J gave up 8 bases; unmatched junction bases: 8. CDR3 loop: CASSIMTGDSGYTF. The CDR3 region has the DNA TGTGCCAGTAGTATCATGACAGGGGACAGCGGCTACACCTTC.

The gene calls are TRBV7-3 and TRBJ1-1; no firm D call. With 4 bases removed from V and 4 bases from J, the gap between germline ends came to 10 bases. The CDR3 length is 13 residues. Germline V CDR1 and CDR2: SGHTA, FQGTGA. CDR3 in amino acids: CASSSAEGTEAFF. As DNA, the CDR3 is TGTGCCAGCAGCTCCGCTGAGGGCACTGAAGCTTTCTTT.

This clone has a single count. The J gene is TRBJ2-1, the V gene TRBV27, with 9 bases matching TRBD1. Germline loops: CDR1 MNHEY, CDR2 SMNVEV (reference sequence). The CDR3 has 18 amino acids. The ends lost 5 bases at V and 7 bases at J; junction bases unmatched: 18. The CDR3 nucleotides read TGTGCCAGCAGTCGACAACCTTACCGGGACAGGGTGTCTAATGAGCAGTTCTTC. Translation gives CASSRQPYRDRVSNEQFF.

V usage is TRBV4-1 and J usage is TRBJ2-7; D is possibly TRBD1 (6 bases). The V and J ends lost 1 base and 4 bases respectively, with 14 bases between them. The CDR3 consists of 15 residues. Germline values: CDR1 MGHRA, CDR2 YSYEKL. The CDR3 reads CASSQGLGAGYEQYF. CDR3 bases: TGCGCCAGCAGCCAAGGTCTGGGGGCAGGGTACGAGCAGTACTTC.

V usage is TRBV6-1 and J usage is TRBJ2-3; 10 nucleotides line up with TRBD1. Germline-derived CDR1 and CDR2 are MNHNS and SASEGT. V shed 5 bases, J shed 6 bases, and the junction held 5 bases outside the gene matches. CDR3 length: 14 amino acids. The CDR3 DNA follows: TGTGCCAGCAGTCCGGGACAGGGGTCGGATACGCAGTATTTT. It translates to CASSPGQGSDTQYF.

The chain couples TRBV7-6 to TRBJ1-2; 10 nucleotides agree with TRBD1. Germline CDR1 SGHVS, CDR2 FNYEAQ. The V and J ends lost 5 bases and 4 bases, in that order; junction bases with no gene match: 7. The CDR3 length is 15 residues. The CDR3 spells CASSPQGQGGYGYTF. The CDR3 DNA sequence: TGTGCCAGCAGCCCTCAAGGACAGGGGGGCTATGGCTACACCTTC.

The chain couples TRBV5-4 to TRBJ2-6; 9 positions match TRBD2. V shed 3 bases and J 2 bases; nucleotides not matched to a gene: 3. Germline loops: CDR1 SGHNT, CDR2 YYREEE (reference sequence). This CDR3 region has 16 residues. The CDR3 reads CASSWAGGPGANVLTF. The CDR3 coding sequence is TGTGCCAGCAGCTGGGCGGGAGGGCCTGGGGCCAACGTCCTGACTTTC.

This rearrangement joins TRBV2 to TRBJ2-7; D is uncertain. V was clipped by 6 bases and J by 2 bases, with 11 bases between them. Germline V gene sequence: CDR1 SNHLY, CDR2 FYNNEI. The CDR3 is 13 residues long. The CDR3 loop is CASRTYNPYEQYF. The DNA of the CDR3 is TGTGCCAGCAGGACTTACAACCCCTACGAGCAGTACTTC.

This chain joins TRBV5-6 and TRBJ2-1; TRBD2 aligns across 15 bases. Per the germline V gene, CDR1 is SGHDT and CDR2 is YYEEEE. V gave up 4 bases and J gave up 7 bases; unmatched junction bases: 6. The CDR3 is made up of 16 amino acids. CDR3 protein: CASSPGLAGGPNEQFF. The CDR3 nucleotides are TGTGCCAGCAGCCCAGGACTAGCGGGAGGGCCGAATGAGCAGTTCTTC.

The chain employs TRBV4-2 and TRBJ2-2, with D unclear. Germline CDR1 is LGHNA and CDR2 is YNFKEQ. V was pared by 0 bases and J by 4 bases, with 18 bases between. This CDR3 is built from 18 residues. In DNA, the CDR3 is TGTGCCAGCAGCCAAGATCTTAGTTTAATTCTGGTCACCGGGGAGCTGTTTTTT. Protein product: CASSQDLSLILVTGELFF.

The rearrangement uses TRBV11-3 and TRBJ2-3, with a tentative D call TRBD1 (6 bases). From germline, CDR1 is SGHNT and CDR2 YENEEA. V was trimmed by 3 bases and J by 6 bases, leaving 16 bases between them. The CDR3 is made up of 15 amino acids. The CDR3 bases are TGTGCCAGCAGCTTTAGGGGGTTCCGCGGGGATACGCAGTATTTT. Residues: CASSFRGFRGDTQYF.

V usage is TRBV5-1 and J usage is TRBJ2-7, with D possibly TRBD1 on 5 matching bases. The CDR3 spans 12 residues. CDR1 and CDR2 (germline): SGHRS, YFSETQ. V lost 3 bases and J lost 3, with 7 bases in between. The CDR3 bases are TGCGCCAGCAGCTACACAGGCTACGAGCAGTACTTC. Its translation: CASSYTGYEQYF.

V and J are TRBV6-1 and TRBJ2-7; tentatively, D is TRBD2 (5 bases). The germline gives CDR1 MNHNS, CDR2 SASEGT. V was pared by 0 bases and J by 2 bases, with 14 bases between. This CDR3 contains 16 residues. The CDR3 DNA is TGTGCCAGCAGTGAAGCCCGTGGACTCAGGACCTACGAGCAGTACTTC. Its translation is CASSEARGLRTYEQYF.

The CDR3, as DNA: TGTGCCAGCAGTACCCACAGGGAATCCTACGAGCAGTACTTC. Translation gives CASSTHRESYEQYF. The rearrangement links TRBV27 to TRBJ2-5; TRBD1 is a possible D gene (6 bases). The J call may be wrong; the DNA end is better matched by TRBJ2-7. The CDR3 loop spans 14 amino acids. From germline, CDR1 is MNHEY and CDR2 SMNVEV (reference sequence).

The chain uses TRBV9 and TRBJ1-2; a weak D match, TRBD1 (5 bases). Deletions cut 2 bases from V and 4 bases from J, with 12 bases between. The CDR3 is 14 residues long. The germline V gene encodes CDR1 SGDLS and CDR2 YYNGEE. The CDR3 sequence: CASSVGGGSYGYTF. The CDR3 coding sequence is TGTGCCAGCAGCGTCGGGGGTGGTAGCTATGGCTACACCTTC.

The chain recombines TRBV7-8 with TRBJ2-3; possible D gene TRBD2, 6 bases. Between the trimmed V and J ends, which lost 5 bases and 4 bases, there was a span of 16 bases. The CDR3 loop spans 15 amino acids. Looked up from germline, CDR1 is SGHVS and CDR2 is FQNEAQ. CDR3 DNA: TGTGCCAGCAGCCCTGGGGCGGGGTGGGCAGATACGCAGTATTTT. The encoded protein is CASSPGAGWADTQYF.

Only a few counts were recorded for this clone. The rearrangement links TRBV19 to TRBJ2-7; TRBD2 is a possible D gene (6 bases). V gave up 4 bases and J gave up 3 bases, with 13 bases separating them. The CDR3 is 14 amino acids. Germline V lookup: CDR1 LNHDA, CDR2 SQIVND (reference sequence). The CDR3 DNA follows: TGTGCCAGTAGTACTCAACGCGGGGTCTACGAGCAGTACTTC. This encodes CASSTQRGVYEQYF.

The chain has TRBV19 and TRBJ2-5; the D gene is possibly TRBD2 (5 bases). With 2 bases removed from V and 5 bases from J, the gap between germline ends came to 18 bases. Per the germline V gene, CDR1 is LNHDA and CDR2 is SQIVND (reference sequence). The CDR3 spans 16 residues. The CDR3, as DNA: TGTGCCAGTAGTATAAGAGGGAGCGGACGTGGGGAGACCCAGTACTTC. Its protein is CASSIRGSGRGETQYF.

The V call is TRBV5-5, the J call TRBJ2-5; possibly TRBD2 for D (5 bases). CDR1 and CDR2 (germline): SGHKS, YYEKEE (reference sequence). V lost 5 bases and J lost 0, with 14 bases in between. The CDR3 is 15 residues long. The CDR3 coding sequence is TGTGCCAGCAGTCGCGACCCTAGCTACCAAGAGACCCAGTACTTC. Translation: CASSRDPSYQETQYF.

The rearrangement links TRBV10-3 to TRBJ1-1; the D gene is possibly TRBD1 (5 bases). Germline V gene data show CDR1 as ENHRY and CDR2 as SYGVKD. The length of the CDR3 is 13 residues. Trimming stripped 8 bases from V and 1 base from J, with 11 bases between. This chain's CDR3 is CAISSTGNTEAFF. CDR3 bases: TGTGCCATCTCCTCCACAGGGAACACTGAAGCTTTCTTT.

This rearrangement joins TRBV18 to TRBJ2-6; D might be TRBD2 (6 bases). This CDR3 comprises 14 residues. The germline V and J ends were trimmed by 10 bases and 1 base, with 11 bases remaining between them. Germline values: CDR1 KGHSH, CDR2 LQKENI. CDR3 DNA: TGTGCCACCCTCCGGGAGTCTGGGGCCAACGTCCTGACTTTC. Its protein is CATLRESGANVLTF.

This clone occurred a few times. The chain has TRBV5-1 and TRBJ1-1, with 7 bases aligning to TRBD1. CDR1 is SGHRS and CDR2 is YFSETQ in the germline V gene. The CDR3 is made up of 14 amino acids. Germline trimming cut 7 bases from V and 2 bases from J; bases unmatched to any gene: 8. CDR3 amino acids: CASSTDRVNTEAFF. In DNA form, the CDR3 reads TGCGCCAGCTCAACTGACAGGGTAAACACTGAAGCTTTCTTT.

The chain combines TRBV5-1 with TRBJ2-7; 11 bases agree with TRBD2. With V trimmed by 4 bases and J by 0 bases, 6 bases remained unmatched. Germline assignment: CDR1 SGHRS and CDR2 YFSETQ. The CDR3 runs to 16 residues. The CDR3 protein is CASSPGGTSGSYEQYF. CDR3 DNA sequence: TGCGCCAGCAGCCCAGGAGGGACTAGCGGCTCCTACGAGCAGTACTTC.

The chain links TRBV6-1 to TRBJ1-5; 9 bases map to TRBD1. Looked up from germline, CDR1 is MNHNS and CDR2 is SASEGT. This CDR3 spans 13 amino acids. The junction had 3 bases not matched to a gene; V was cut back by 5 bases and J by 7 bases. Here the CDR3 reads CASSPQGAQPQHF. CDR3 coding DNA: TGTGCCAGCAGTCCACAGGGGGCCCAGCCCCAGCATTTT.

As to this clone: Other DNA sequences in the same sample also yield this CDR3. The CDR3 sequence: CASSYSQGRTQYF. DNA for the CDR3: TGTGCCAGCAGTTACTCACAGGGTCGGACCCAGTACTTC. The chain links TRBV6-5 to TRBJ2-5, with D perhaps TRBD1 (6 bases). CDR3 length: 13 amino acids. The V end was cut by 0 bases, the J end by 7 bases, with 9 bases between. CDR1 MNHEY and CDR2 SVGAGI come from the germline V gene.

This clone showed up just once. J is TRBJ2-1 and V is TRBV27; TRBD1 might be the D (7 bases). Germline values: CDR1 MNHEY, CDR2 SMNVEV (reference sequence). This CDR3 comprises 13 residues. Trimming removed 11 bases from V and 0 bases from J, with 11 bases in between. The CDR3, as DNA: TGTGCCTCAGGGGGGATCTCCTACAATGAGCAGTTCTTC. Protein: CASGGISYNEQFF.

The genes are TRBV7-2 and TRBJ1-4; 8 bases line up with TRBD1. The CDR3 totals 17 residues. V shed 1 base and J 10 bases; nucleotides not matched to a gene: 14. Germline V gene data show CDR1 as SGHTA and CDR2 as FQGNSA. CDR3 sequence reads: CASSLEGTGTGNSKLFF. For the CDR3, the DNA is TGTGCCAGCAGCTTAGAGGGCACCGGGACAGGCAATTCAAAACTGTTTTTT.

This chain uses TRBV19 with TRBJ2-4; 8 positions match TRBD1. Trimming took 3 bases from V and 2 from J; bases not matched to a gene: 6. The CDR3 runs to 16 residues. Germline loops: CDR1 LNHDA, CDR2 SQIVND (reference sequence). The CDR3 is CASSMWTGWTKNIQYF. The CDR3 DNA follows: TGTGCCAGTAGTATGTGGACAGGGTGGACCAAAAACATTCAGTACTTC.